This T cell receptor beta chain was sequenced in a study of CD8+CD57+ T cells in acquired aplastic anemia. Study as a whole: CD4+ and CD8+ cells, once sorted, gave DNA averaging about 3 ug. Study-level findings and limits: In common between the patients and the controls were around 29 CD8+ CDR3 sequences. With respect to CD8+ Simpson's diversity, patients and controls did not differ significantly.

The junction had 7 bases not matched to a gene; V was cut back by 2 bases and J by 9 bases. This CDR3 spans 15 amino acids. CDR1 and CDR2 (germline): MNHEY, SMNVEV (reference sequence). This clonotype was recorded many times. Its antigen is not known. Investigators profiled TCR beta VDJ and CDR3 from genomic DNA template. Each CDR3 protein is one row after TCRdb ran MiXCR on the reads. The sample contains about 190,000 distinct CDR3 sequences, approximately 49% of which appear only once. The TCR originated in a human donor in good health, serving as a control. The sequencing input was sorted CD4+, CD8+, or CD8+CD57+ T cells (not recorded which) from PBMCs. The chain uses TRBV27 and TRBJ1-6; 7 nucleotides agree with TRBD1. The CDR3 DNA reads TGTGCCAGCAGTTTAGGGACAGTTGGCGGTTCACCCCTCCACTTT. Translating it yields CASSLGTVGGSPLHF.